A single sample is the source of the 14 T cell receptor beta chains below, sequenced in a study of blood T cell repertoires in COVID-19. The data were produced by immunoSEQ multiplex PCR, yet TCRdb's version contains in-frame clones alone and is incomplete. Among roughly 240,000 clones listed, 70% to 90% were seen once. Sequenced: peripheral blood. Receptors were obtained from a man younger than 35 with active or convalescent COVID-19.

This chain joins TRBV21-1 and TRBJ2-1; the table calls TRBD2, which could not be checked here. TRBV21-1 is given as a pseudogene. This CDR3 is 15 amino acids long. The CDR3 DNA reads as TGTGCCAGCAGAAACAGGAGCGGGAGAAACAATGAGCAGTTCTTC. It specifies CASRNRSGRNNEQFF.

The rearrangement joins TRBV2 to TRBJ2-5; the match to TRBD1 covers 9 bases. The germline V gene encodes CDR1 SNHLY and CDR2 FYNNEI. With V trimmed by 6 bases and J by 2 bases, 4 bases remained unmatched. The CDR3 length is 14 residues. The CDR3, as DNA: TGTGCCAGCAGCAGAGACAGGGGGCAAGAGACCCAGTACTTC. Its translation is CASSRDRGQETQYF.

V gene TRBV7-3 combines with J gene TRBJ1-6, with TRBD1 identical over 9 bases. V lost 10 bases and J lost 8; bases outside the gene matches: 6. The CDR3 covers 13 residues. From germline, CDR1 is SGHTA and CDR2 FQGTGA. DNA of the CDR3: TGTGCCACCACGAGGACAGGGGATTCACCCCTCCACTTT. This gives the protein CATTRTGDSPLHF.

The CDR3: CASSLGGTGDTQYF. The CDR3 DNA reads TGTGCCAGCAGTTTAGGAGGGACCGGAGATACGCAGTATTTT. The chain employs TRBV28 and TRBJ2-3, with a tentative D call TRBD2 (6 bases). Trimming took off 2 bases at V and 5 bases at J, with 11 bases between the two ends. The length of the CDR3 is 14 residues. Germline CDR1 reads MDHEN; CDR2 reads SYDVKM.

On this clone: Relative to the germline gene, one junction end is altered; a read error may explain this. The V call is TRBV9, the J call TRBJ2-1; TRBD1 agrees at 8 bases. The CDR3 covers 16 residues. Germline V gene lookup returns CDR1 SGDLS and CDR2 YYNGEE. This CDR3 is CASSGTGTGLPNQQFF. In DNA form, the CDR3 reads TGTGCCAGCAGCGGGACCGGGACAGGCCTTCCCAATCAGCAGTTCTTC.

The chain links TRBV5-6 to TRBJ2-7, with 8 bases lining up with TRBD1. Germline trimming cut 9 bases from V and 2 bases from J; bases unmatched to any gene: 13. Germline-derived CDR1 and CDR2 are SGHDT and YYEEEE. This CDR3 contains 15 residues. The CDR3 is CATTGRDRSTYEQYF. The DNA for the CDR3 is TGTGCCACCACAGGCCGGGACAGGAGCACCTACGAGCAGTACTTC.

V and J are TRBV27 and TRBJ1-2, with D unresolved. Germline V gene sequence: CDR1 MNHEY, CDR2 SMNVEV (reference sequence). V was trimmed by 3 bases and J by 4 bases, leaving 9 bases between them. This CDR3 contains 13 residues. Written as DNA, the CDR3 is TGTGCCAGCAGTTTTGGCAGATTCTATGGCTACACCTTC. It specifies CASSFGRFYGYTF.

This clone has only a few counts. This chain joins TRBV5-4 and TRBJ2-7; D unresolved. The CDR3 spans 14 residues. Trimming took 4 bases from V and 4 from J, leaving 15 bases between them. In germline, CDR1 is SGHNT, CDR2 YYREEE (reference sequence). The CDR3, as DNA: TGTGCCAGCAGCCCCTCGGCGGTGGGTTACGAGCAGTACTTC. The encoded protein is CASSPSAVGYEQYF.

The genes are TRBV19 and TRBJ1-6; 11 nucleotides match TRBD1. The CDR3 consists of 13 residues. Losses at the gene ends were 5 bases for V and 10 bases for J; bases not matched to a gene: 1. Germline CDR1 is LNHDA and CDR2 is SQIVND (reference sequence). Here the CDR3 reads CASSGDRGSPLHF. In nucleotides, the CDR3 is TGTGCCAGTAGTGGGGACAGGGGGTCACCCCTCCACTTT.

The chain links TRBV6-1 to TRBJ1-2; D not resolved. The V and J ends lost 1 base and 5 bases respectively, with 11 bases between them. CDR1 is MNHNS and CDR2 is SASEGT in the germline V gene. This CDR3 is built from 14 residues. This CDR3 reads CASSEGVQTYGYTF. The CDR3, as DNA: TGTGCCAGCAGTGAAGGAGTACAGACGTATGGCTACACCTTC.

This chain uses TRBV7-9 with TRBJ1-2; the match to TRBD1 covers 8 bases. Trimming removed 5 bases from V and 6 bases from J; junction bases left unmatched: 5. The germline V gene encodes CDR1 SEHNR and CDR2 FQNEAQ (reference sequence). CDR3 size: 13 residues. In DNA form, the CDR3 reads TGTGCCAGCAGCGCCACGGGACAGGATGGCTACACCTTC. Encoded protein: CASSATGQDGYTF.

This clone is a singleton in its sample. The gene calls are TRBV10-3 and TRBJ2-2, with D perhaps TRBD2 (5 bases). Trimming shortened V by 5 bases and J by 6 bases, and 16 bases separated the two germline ends. This CDR3 contains 15 residues. From germline, CDR1 is ENHRY and CDR2 SYGVKD. The CDR3 here is CAISSSWRFAGELFF. DNA of the CDR3: TGTGCCATCAGTAGCTCATGGAGGTTCGCCGGGGAGCTGTTTTTT.

V is TRBV30 and J is TRBJ2-3, with a tentative D call TRBD1 (7 bases). The CDR3 runs to 13 residues. The germline gives CDR1 GTSNPN, CDR2 SVGIG (reference sequence). Between the trimmed V and J ends, which lost 1 base and 5 bases, there was a span of 10 bases. The CDR3 DNA is TGTGCCTGGAGTGACCAGGGGGGAGATACGCAGTATTTT. Protein sequence: CAWSDQGGDTQYF.

As regards this clone: Other DNA sequences in this sample translate to the same CDR3. The V call is TRBV5-1, the J call TRBJ1-1; possible D gene TRBD1, 6 bases. The V and J ends lost 2 bases and 1 base respectively, with 9 bases between them. The CDR3 is 14 amino acids. Germline CDR1 SGHRS, CDR2 YFSETQ. In DNA form, the CDR3 reads TGCGCCAGCAGCTTACTGACAGGGAACACTGAAGCTTTCTTT. Translating it yields CASSLLTGNTEAFF.